This is a list of T cell receptor beta chains from one sample in a study of blood T cell repertoires in COVID-19. Sequencing was performed with immunoSEQ multiplex PCR; in TCRdb, only in-frame clones are kept and a portion is missing. The sample records over 300,000 clones, approximately 83% being singletons. The sample consisted of PBMCs or T cells enriched from blood (not recorded which). The receptors come from a young man who had recovered from COVID-19. The CDR3 runs from the conserved cysteine through the conserved F or W. Each record gives: V gene, J gene, D gene, clone size, CDR3 DNA, CDR3 protein. A D gene is named only where the DNA matches it firmly. Some rows have no size entry. The others give once, few or many, or a class for an expanded clone.

TRBV25-1	TRBJ1-2	NA	NA	TGTGCCAGCAGTGAAGGTGGTTTTAGAGGCTACACCTTC	CASSEGGFRGYTF
TRBV7-3	TRBJ2-5	NA	NA	TGTGCCAGCAGCCCCTCGGGGGGCGGGGAGACCCAGTACTTC	CASSPSGGGETQYF
TRBV10-3	TRBJ1-5	TRBD1	NA	TGTGCCATCAAAGGGGCAGGGGGCGATCAGCCCCAGCATTTT	CAIKGAGGDQPQHF
TRBV29-1	TRBJ2-2	NA	NA	TGCAGCGTTGGTAGGGGAACCGGGGAGCTGTTTTTT	CSVGRGTGELFF
TRBV5-8	TRBJ1-2	TRBD1	NA	TGTGCCAGCAGCTTTTTAGGACAGGGACCCTATGGCTACACCTTC	CASSFLGQGPYGYTF
TRBV5-1	TRBJ1-3	NA	NA	TGCGCCAGCAGCTTATTTAAGGGAGAAGATGGAAACACCATATATTTT	CASSLFKGEDGNTIYF
TRBV2	TRBJ2-5	TRBD1	NA	TGTGCCAGCAGGCCTAGGACAGGGGACGGGGAGACCCAGTACTTC	CASRPRTGDGETQYF
TRBV24-1	TRBJ2-1	NA	NA	TGTGCCACCAGTGATGCCGGGGGGACATTAGATGAGCAGTTCTTC	CATSDAGGTLDEQFF
TRBV27	TRBJ1-3	NA	once	TGTGCCAGCAGTGAAACTTACAGGTTACTATCTGGAAACACCATATATTTT	CASSETYRLLSGNTIYF
TRBV7-3	TRBJ1-1	NA	NA	TGTGCCAGCAGCTCGACGACTGTGAACACTGAAGCTTTCTTT	CASSSTTVNTEAFF
TRBV30	TRBJ1-2	TRBD1	NA	TGTGCCTGGAGCCGCGGACAGGGGCGCGCCAGTGGCTACACCTTC	CAWSRGQGRASGYTF
TRBV7-2	TRBJ2-1	NA	few	TGTGCCAGCAGCGAACGGAGGTTAAACAATGAGCAGTTCTTC	CASSERRLNNEQFF
TRBV28	TRBJ1-2	NA	NA	TGTGCCAGCAGTACAGGGAATAGCTATGGCTACACCTTC	CASSTGNSYGYTF
TRBV6-1	TRBJ2-3	NA	NA	TGTGCCAGCAGTGATACTAGTCCCGGGGGCACAGATACGCAGTATTTT	CASSDTSPGGTDTQYF
TRBV5-1	TRBJ1-5	TRBD1	NA	TGCGCCAGCAGCCCAGGGACAGGGTTGAATCAGCCCCAGCATTTT	CASSPGTGLNQPQHF
TRBV2	TRBJ2-1	TRBD1	NA	TGTGCCAGCAGTGTGGGGACAGGGGGCTACAATGAGCAGTTCTTC	CASSVGTGGYNEQFF
TRBV5-8	TRBJ2-7	TRBD1	few	TGTGCCAGCAGGAGGACAGGGCGGCGCGAGCAGTACTTC	CASRRTGRREQYF